This entry is about one T cell receptor (beta chain). Sequencing was performed with immunoSEQ multiplex PCR; in TCRdb, only in-frame clones are kept and a portion is missing. The sample consists of about 50,000 clones, around nine tenths of them appearing once. These data originate in a study of OX40 agonist ivuxolimab in advanced cancers. Study background: Six ivuxolimab dose levels, 0.01 to 10 mg/kg, were given intravenously every 2 weeks. Treatment received earlier with anti-PD-1, anti-PD-L1 or anti-CTLA-4 agents was allowed, and roughly 40% had some.

This CDR3 has 13 residues. Germline values: CDR1 MGHDK, CDR2 SYGVNS. V shed 4 bases and J shed 8 bases, with 11 bases lying between them. This chain joins TRBV25-1 and TRBJ1-4; unclear D gene. The source of this sequence is an adult with an advanced solid tumor such as melanoma, head and neck, liver or kidney cancer. Here the sequenced sample was CD4+ or CD8+ T cells sorted from blood, taken in a trial of the OX40 agonist ivuxolimab. CDR3 residues: CASSVGLWEKLFF. DNA for the CDR3: TGTGCCAGCAGTGTTGGGCTTTGGGAAAAACTGTTTTTT.